These 31 T cell receptor beta chains were all obtained from the same sample, sequenced in a study of blood T cell repertoires in COVID-19. The protocol was immunoSEQ multiplex PCR, while the TCRdb copy is restricted to in-frame clones and leaves out a portion. In the table there are 300,000 or so clones, more than 70% of which are singletons. Sequenced input: peripheral blood. These receptors were taken from a woman in her forties or fifties with acute or convalescent COVID-19.

This rearrangement joins TRBV19 to TRBJ2-1; D might be TRBD1 (6 bases). The V and J ends lost 7 bases and 10 bases respectively, with 17 bases between them. The CDR3 extends over 13 amino acids. Per germline, CDR1 LNHDA and CDR2 SQIVND (reference sequence). CDR3: CASIPTGREEQFF. CDR3 DNA sequence: TGTGCCAGTATCCCGACAGGCCGAGAGGAGCAGTTCTTC.

CDR3 region: CASRGEGQREQFF. The CDR3 DNA is TGTGCCAGCAGGGGGGAGGGCCAGCGGGAGCAGTTCTTC. The chain combines TRBV6-5 with TRBJ2-1; 7 bases align to TRBD2. The ends lost 6 bases at V and 10 bases at J; junction bases unmatched: 9. Per germline, CDR1 MNHEY and CDR2 SVGAGI. The length of the CDR3 is 13 residues.

This chain connects TRBV7-9 to TRBJ1-2; D might be TRBD1 (5 bases). The CDR3 covers 17 residues. Trimming removed 2 bases at V and 6 bases at J, with 22 bases between. From germline, CDR1 is SEHNR and CDR2 FQNEAQ (reference sequence). The CDR3 nucleotides are TGTGCCAGCAGCTTAAAGGGGAAGAACAGCCAGTTTAATGGCTACACCTTC. Amino acids: CASSLKGKNSQFNGYTF.

CDR3 sequence: CASSNLAGADYGYTF. The CDR3 nucleotides read TGTGCCAGCAGCAACTTAGCGGGGGCGGACTATGGCTACACCTTC. The gene calls are TRBV9 and TRBJ1-2, with D perhaps TRBD1 (6 bases). The CDR3 is made up of 15 amino acids. Trimming took 4 bases from V and 3 from J, leaving 16 bases between them. Germline V lookup: CDR1 SGDLS, CDR2 YYNGEE.

This clone has just a few counts. V usage is TRBV7-9 and J usage is TRBJ1-4, with 8 bases identical to TRBD1. With 4 bases clipped from V and 8 bases from J, the junction kept 6 bases outside the gene matches. CDR3 length: 14 residues. Per germline, CDR1 SEHNR and CDR2 FQNEAQ (reference sequence). CDR3 residues: CASSSGQGWEKLFF. CDR3 nucleotides: TGTGCCAGCAGCTCCGGACAGGGTTGGGAAAAACTGTTTTTT.

CDR3 bases: TGTGCCAGCAGTTTATCCAGGGGCCCCAATCAGCCCCAGCATTTT. Its protein product is CASSLSRGPNQPQHF. The chain joins TRBV27 to TRBJ1-5; possible D gene TRBD1, 6 bases. The CDR3 covers 15 residues. Germline V CDR1 and CDR2: MNHEY, SMNVEV (reference sequence). V lost 0 bases, J lost 3 bases, and 9 bases lay in between.

J is TRBJ2-1 and V is TRBV7-2; D remains ambiguous. The CDR3 has 14 amino acids. V gave up 5 bases and J gave up 5 bases, with 13 bases separating them. CDR1 is SGHTA, CDR2 FQGNSA, per germline. The CDR3 loop is CASSPQRRDNEQFF. In nucleotides, the CDR3 is TGTGCCAGCAGCCCGCAGCGCCGAGACAATGAGCAGTTCTTC. Full variable domain (outside the CDR3, taken from reference TRBV7-2 and TRBJ2-1): GAGVSQSPSNKVTEKGKDVELRCDPISGHTALYWYRQSLGQGLEFLIYFQGNSAPDKSGLPSDRFSAERTGGSVSTLTIQRTQQEDSAVYLCASSPQRRDNEQFFGPGTRLTVL.

This rearrangement joins TRBV4-2 to TRBJ2-6; the D gene is possibly TRBD2 (5 bases). This CDR3 is built from 16 residues. V gave up 1 base and J gave up 2 bases, with 9 bases separating them. Germline CDR1 reads LGHNA; CDR2 reads YNFKEQ. CDR3 amino acids: CASSQGRSAGANVLTF. The CDR3 bases are TGTGCCAGCAGCCAAGGGAGGTCGGCTGGGGCCAACGTCCTGACTTTC.

This chain uses TRBV7-9 with TRBJ2-7; D unresolved. The CDR3 totals 14 residues. Trimming took off 6 bases at V and 0 bases at J, with 12 bases between the two ends. Germline CDR1 SEHNR, CDR2 FQNEAQ (reference sequence). CDR3 amino acids: CASSSVRSSYEQYF. For the CDR3, the DNA is TGTGCCAGCAGTTCGGTCCGGAGCTCCTACGAGCAGTACTTC.

The chain joins TRBV18 to TRBJ1-1, with D hard to call. V dropped 3 bases and J dropped 4 bases, with 18 bases sitting between them. CDR1 and CDR2 from the germline V gene are KGHSH and LQKENI. This CDR3 has 16 amino acids. The DNA of the CDR3 is TGTGCCAGCTCACCGGGTACCTCAACTGAGGTCACTGAAGCTTTCTTT. This gives the protein CASSPGTSTEVTEAFF.

The chain couples TRBV18 to TRBJ1-6; D is unclear. Germline V CDR1 and CDR2: KGHSH, LQKENI. This CDR3 has 13 amino acids. Trimming cost V 2 bases and J 4 bases, with 3 bases left between them. The CDR3 DNA sequence: TGTGCCAGCTCACCATTATATAATTCACCCCTCCACTTT. It codes for CASSPLYNSPLHF.

This rearrangement joins TRBV19 to TRBJ2-3, with D possibly matching TRBD1 (5 bases). Germline V gene sequence: CDR1 LNHDA, CDR2 SQIVND (reference sequence). V was pared by 5 bases and J by 1 base, with 10 bases between. The CDR3 runs to 14 residues. The CDR3 bases are TGTGCCAGTAGTCCAGGGTGGCGCACAGATACGCAGTATTTT. It encodes CASSPGWRTDTQYF.

The V call is TRBV29-1, the J call TRBJ2-3; maybe TRBD1 (5 bases). Trimming took 7 bases from V and 0 from J, leaving 14 bases between them. CDR1 and CDR2 (germline): SQVTM, ANQGSEA. The CDR3 has 14 amino acids. In DNA, the CDR3 is TGCAGCGGCACAGGACCAACTAGCACAGATACGCAGTATTTT. Its protein product is CSGTGPTSTDTQYF.

To note about this clone: At the DNA level, this CDR3 is encoded by other sequences in the same sample as well. The J gene is TRBJ2-7, the V gene TRBV15, with 9 nucleotides matching TRBD2. V lost 1 base, J lost 2 bases, and 3 bases stayed unmatched. CDR1 and CDR2 (germline): LNHNV, YYDKDF (reference sequence). This CDR3 region has 15 residues. Written as DNA, the CDR3 is TGTGCCACCAGCAGAGTCGCGGGAGGGCCCTACGAGCAGTACTTC. Translating gives CATSRVAGGPYEQYF.

This chain uses TRBV6-5 with TRBJ1-5, with D possibly matching TRBD1 (5 bases). There are 13 residues in the CDR3. With 6 bases removed from V and 6 bases from J, the gap between germline ends came to 12 bases. Per the germline V gene, CDR1 is MNHEY and CDR2 is SVGAGI. The CDR3 reads CASSPQGGQPQHF. In nucleotides, the CDR3 is TGTGCCAGCAGCCCCCAGGGTGGTCAGCCCCAGCATTTT.

The chain is built from TRBV6-1 and TRBJ1-5; 9 bases agree with TRBD1. The junction had 9 bases not matched to a gene; V was cut back by 4 bases and J by 5 bases. This CDR3 has 16 residues. In germline, CDR1 is MNHNS, CDR2 SASEGT. In DNA, the CDR3 is TGTGCCAGCAGTGTCTTACCGGGACAGGGTGATCAGCCCCAGCATTTT. It translates to CASSVLPGQGDQPQHF.

V and J are TRBV6-5 and TRBJ2-1, with D possibly TRBD1 on 5 matching bases. The CDR3 totals 14 residues. Deletions cut 0 bases from V and 9 bases from J, with 12 bases between. In germline, CDR1 is MNHEY, CDR2 SVGAGI. CDR3 DNA sequence: TGTGCCAGCAGTTACTCGAGTTGGGGCAGTGAGCAGTTCTTC. It translates to CASSYSSWGSEQFF.

The chain has TRBV6-5 and TRBJ1-5; possible D gene TRBD1, 5 bases. CDR3 length: 13 residues. Trimming removed 5 bases from V and 7 bases from J, with 12 bases in between. The germline V gene has CDR1 MNHEY and CDR2 SVGAGI. The CDR3 region is CASSPTDRQPQHF. The CDR3 nucleotides are TGTGCCAGCAGTCCGACAGACAGACAGCCCCAGCATTTT.

The J gene is TRBJ1-1, the V gene TRBV28; D gene uncertain. Trimming removed 5 bases from V and 4 bases from J, with 20 bases in between. The CDR3 has 16 residues. CDR1 and CDR2 from the germline V gene are MDHEN and SYDVKM. The CDR3 spells CASSTGSGSGGTEAFF. The DNA of the CDR3 is TGTGCCAGCAGTACGGGGTCGGGGAGTGGAGGCACTGAAGCTTTCTTT.

This clone showed up just a few times. The chain is built from TRBV5-1 and TRBJ2-2; TRBD2 matches at 7 bases. Trimming cost V 0 bases and J 4 bases; bases outside gene matches: 3. The V gene's germline CDR1 is SGHRS and CDR2 YFSETQ. This CDR3 region has 15 residues. CDR3: CASSLGGRGTGELFF. CDR3 nucleotides: TGCGCCAGCAGCTTGGGCGGGAGAGGCACCGGGGAGCTGTTTTTT.

This rearrangement joins TRBV27 to TRBJ1-2; D gene unclear. V was pared by 1 base and J by 0 bases, with 6 bases between. The germline V gene encodes CDR1 MNHEY and CDR2 SMNVEV (reference sequence). This CDR3 spans 14 amino acids. The chain's CDR3 is CASSLFSTNYGYTF. In nucleotides, the CDR3 is TGTGCCAGCAGTTTATTTTCCACTAACTATGGCTACACCTTC.

This clone was seen a handful of times. CDR3 in amino acids: CASSKPGGRANYGYTF. The CDR3 nucleotides are TGTGCCAGCAGTAAACCCGGGGGGAGGGCTAACTATGGCTACACCTTC. The chain has TRBV28 and TRBJ1-2, with D possibly being TRBD1 (5 bases). V gave up 5 bases and J gave up 0 bases, with 16 bases separating them. The germline gives CDR1 MDHEN, CDR2 SYDVKM. CDR3 size: 16 residues.

The chain carries TRBV3-1 (or the pseudogene TRBV3-2) and TRBJ2-5; D is possibly TRBD1 (7 bases). V gave up 5 bases and J gave up 1 base, with 17 bases separating them. Per germline, CDR1 LGHDT and CDR2 YNNKEL (reference sequence). This CDR3 contains 16 residues. The CDR3 bases are TGTGCCAGCAGCACTATGTACAGGGGAGGCCAAGAGACCCAGTACTTC. It codes for CASSTMYRGGQETQYF.

J is TRBJ2-5 and V is TRBV5-1; 7 bases line up with TRBD2. Per the germline V gene, CDR1 is SGHRS and CDR2 is YFSETQ. The CDR3 length is 14 residues. The V gene end was trimmed by 4 bases and the J gene end by 5 bases; junction bases not matched to a gene: 8. CDR3 residues: CASSPPGGWETQYF. The CDR3, as DNA: TGCGCCAGCAGCCCCCCGGGGGGTTGGGAGACCCAGTACTTC.

The chain has TRBV11-2 and TRBJ1-1; D is perhaps TRBD1 (6 bases). The germline gives CDR1 SGHAT, CDR2 FQNNGV. This CDR3 has 12 residues. Trimming removed 3 bases from V and 5 bases from J, with 7 bases in between. CDR3 region: CASSFTGTEAFF. CDR3 bases: TGTGCCAGCAGCTTCACAGGGACTGAAGCTTTCTTT.

On this clone itself: Other DNA sequences in the sample encode the same CDR3. The gene calls are TRBV19 and TRBJ1-4; 8 bases are a match to TRBD1. Germline V gene sequence: CDR1 LNHDA, CDR2 SQIVND (reference sequence). CDR3 length equals 16 residues. With 5 bases clipped from V and 0 bases from J, the junction kept 5 bases outside the gene matches. The CDR3: CASSLGQGATNEKLFF. The CDR3 region has the DNA TGTGCCAGTAGTCTCGGACAGGGTGCAACTAATGAAAAACTGTTTTTT.

V is TRBV7-2 and J is TRBJ2-1; D gene uncertain. The CDR3 has 13 residues. The V end lost 1 base, the J end lost 2 bases, and 3 bases lay between the germline ends. Germline assignment: CDR1 SGHTA and CDR2 FQGNSA. For the CDR3, the DNA is TGTGCCAGCAGCTTAGTTACCTACAATGAGCAGTTCTTC. As protein: CASSLVTYNEQFF.

The chain combines TRBV25-1 with TRBJ2-7; 7 bases are a match to TRBD2. The CDR3 loop spans 14 amino acids. Germline V gives CDR1 MGHDK, CDR2 SYGVNS. With 1 base clipped from V and 5 bases from J, the junction kept 5 bases outside the gene matches. This CDR3 reads CASSESLGRDEQYF. CDR3 bases: TGTGCCAGCAGTGAATCCCTAGGGAGGGACGAGCAGTACTTC.

The chain links TRBV6-5 to TRBJ2-7; 10 bases fit TRBD1. The V gene's germline CDR1 is MNHEY and CDR2 SVGAGI. V lost 7 bases to trimming and J lost 4 bases; unmatched junction nucleotides: 7. This CDR3 comprises 14 residues. The CDR3 loop is CASNSGQGVYEQYF. The CDR3 nucleotides read TGTGCCAGCAACTCTGGACAGGGGGTGTACGAGCAGTACTTC.

This chain links TRBV7-2 with TRBJ2-7; TRBD1 matches 11 bases. J lost 3 bases, V lost 3 bases, and 4 bases had no gene match. The CDR3 extends over 15 amino acids. In germline, CDR1 is SGHTA, CDR2 FQGNSA. CDR3 coding DNA: TGTGCCAGCAGCTTCGCCGGGACAGGGGGCTACGAGCAGTACTTC. It translates to CASSFAGTGGYEQYF.

This rearrangement joins TRBV28 to TRBJ1-5; the D is unclear. The germline V gene encodes CDR1 MDHEN and CDR2 SYDVKM. Trimming pared 9 bases from V and 2 bases from J, leaving 14 bases between. The CDR3 has 14 residues. Here the CDR3 DNA reads TGTGCCAGTAGCCCTTTATACGGCAATCAGCCCCAGCATTTT. Translating gives CASSPLYGNQPQHF.